The next 19 T cell receptor beta chains were all read from a single sample in a study of blood T cell repertoires in COVID-19 (dated by TCRdb to 2018 to 2021). Library prep was done by the immunoSEQ multiplex PCR assay. TCRdb took over this immuneACCESS table, retaining in-frame rearrangements with V and J assigned. Such tables are incomplete; in checked studies, under half of the missing clones stem from an unresolved V gene, and the remainder is unexplained. The table for this sample lists approximately 10,000 clones; around three quarters of them were counted only once. The ten largest make up 30% to 45% of the sample. The specimen sequenced was peripheral blood. The origin of the receptors is a human donor in a cohort sampled during active COVID-19.

This rearrangement joins TRBV11-2 to TRBJ2-7, with TRBD1 identical over 9 bases. CDR3 length: 14 amino acids. V lost 3 bases to trimming and J lost 5 bases; unmatched junction nucleotides: 5. Germline loops: CDR1 SGHAT, CDR2 FQNNGV. The CDR3 DNA sequence: TGTGCCAGCAGCTTGGGACAGGGAGGGGACGAGCAGTACTTC. It yields the protein CASSLGQGGDEQYF.

This clone was detected a few times. The chain links TRBV28 to TRBJ1-4; D gene unclear. Germline values: CDR1 MDHEN, CDR2 SYDVKM. This CDR3 is 15 amino acids long. V lost 5 bases and J 7 bases, leaving 17 bases between the germline ends. This CDR3 is CASSGTAALLEKLFF. CDR3 in DNA: TGTGCCAGCAGTGGTACAGCCGCACTCCTTGAAAAACTGTTTTTT.

The genes are TRBV2 and TRBJ2-6, with TRBD1 matching 10 bases. The CDR3 extends over 16 amino acids. Trimming took 5 bases from V and 3 from J; bases not matched to a gene: 4. Germline V gene data show CDR1 as SNHLY and CDR2 as FYNNEI. The CDR3 sequence: CASSPDRGLGANVLTF. DNA of the CDR3: TGTGCCAGCAGTCCCGACAGGGGGCTTGGGGCCAACGTCCTGACTTTC. The variable domain in full, completed from reference TRBV2 and TRBJ2-6, reads EPEVTQTPSHQVTQMGQEVILRCVPISNHLYFYWYRQILGQKVEFLVSFYNNEISEKSEIFDDQFSVERPDGSNFTLKIRSTKLEDSAMYFCASSPDRGLGANVLTFGAGSRLTVL.

The DNA of the CDR3 is TGTGCCGGCGGGGTCCGCGACACCCAGTACTTC. Its protein is CAGGVRDTQYF. J is TRBJ2-5 and V is TRBV2, with a weak D call TRBD2 (6 bases). The V gene lost 11 bases and the J gene lost 8 bases, with 15 bases spanning the gap. The CDR3 sequence is 11 residues long. From germline, CDR1 is SNHLY and CDR2 FYNNEI.

The chain is built from TRBV9 and TRBJ1-2, with TRBD1 matching over 10 bases. The CDR3 is 15 amino acids. Germline CDR1 and CDR2: SGDLS and YYNGEE. Trimming cost V 4 bases and J 7 bases; bases outside gene matches: 10. Here the CDR3 reads CASSPTGGVNFGYTF. DNA of the CDR3: TGTGCCAGCAGCCCGACAGGGGGCGTAAATTTTGGCTACACCTTC.

The chain joins TRBV7-8 to TRBJ1-1; 11 nucleotides align to TRBD1. Trimming cost V 10 bases and J 5 bases; bases outside gene matches: 9. CDR3 length equals 14 residues. The germline V gene has CDR1 SGHVS and CDR2 FQNEAQ. The CDR3 protein is CAIGQGAPTTEAFF. In nucleotides, the CDR3 is TGTGCCATCGGACAGGGGGCCCCAACGACTGAAGCTTTCTTT.

The rearrangement joins TRBV2 to TRBJ2-7; 8 bases line up with TRBD2. The CDR3 has 14 residues. The J segment lost 2 bases and the V segment lost 8 bases, leaving 8 bases of the junction unmatched. Germline V gene lookup returns CDR1 SNHLY and CDR2 FYNNEI. The DNA of the CDR3 is TGTGCCAGCGCTCTTGCGGGGGGAACCTACGAGCAGTACTTC. It codes for CASALAGGTYEQYF.

The V gene is TRBV7-2, the J gene TRBJ2-1; D is undetermined. V was shortened by 1 base and J by 3 bases, with 10 bases between the two germline ends. Germline CDR1 is SGHTA and CDR2 is FQGNSA. This CDR3 region has 15 residues. The CDR3 DNA reads as TGTGCCAGCAGCTTAGTAACGGGTTACTACAATGAGCAGTTCTTC. Its translation: CASSLVTGYYNEQFF.

The chain has TRBV4-3 and TRBJ1-5; D unclear. Germline V gene lookup returns CDR1 LGHNA and CDR2 YSLEER. Trimming took 0 bases from V and 2 from J, leaving 8 bases between them. The CDR3 is made up of 15 amino acids. CDR3 loop: CASSQEPRGNQPQHF. CDR3 DNA: TGCGCCAGCAGCCAAGAACCTCGGGGCAATCAGCCCCAGCATTTT.

This rearrangement joins TRBV9 to TRBJ2-1; TRBD1 agrees at 7 bases. Trimming took 0 bases from V and 0 from J; bases not matched to a gene: 15. The CDR3 consists of 20 residues. Germline CDR1 reads SGDLS; CDR2 reads YYNGEE. In nucleotides, the CDR3 is TGTGCCAGCAGCGTAGGGTTAGGGGGCAGACAGCAATACTCCTACAATGAGCAGTTCTTC. It translates to CASSVGLGGRQQYSYNEQFF.

This rearrangement joins TRBV3-1 (or the pseudogene TRBV3-2) to TRBJ1-2; a weak D match, TRBD1 (5 bases). Trimming stripped 3 bases from V and 2 bases from J, with 19 bases between. The germline CDR1 and CDR2 sequences are LGHDT and YNNKEL (reference sequence). CDR3 length equals 17 residues. The CDR3 DNA follows: TGTGCCAGCAGCCAGCTACAAGGGGCTAAAGGGAACTATGGCTACACCTTC. This encodes CASSQLQGAKGNYGYTF.

This rearrangement joins TRBV30 to TRBJ2-3; 16 positions agree with TRBD2. With V trimmed by 1 base and J by 5 bases, 18 bases remained unmatched. Germline V gives CDR1 GTSNPN, CDR2 SVGIG (reference sequence). This CDR3 contains 21 residues. The CDR3 DNA reads TGTGCCTGGAGTGCCACATGGTTGCTTGGGACTAGCGGGGGGGCTCAAGATACGCAGTATTTT. This gives the protein CAWSATWLLGTSGGAQDTQYF.

The chain recombines TRBV10-3 with TRBJ1-2; D might be TRBD1 (5 bases). Trimming cost V 0 bases and J 4 bases, with 18 bases left between them. The CDR3 loop spans 17 amino acids. CDR1 and CDR2 from the germline V gene are ENHRY and SYGVKD. CDR3 bases: TGTGCCATCAGTGAGTCGACTCATTCGGCCCAGGGCTATGGCTACACCTTC. Protein: CAISESTHSAQGYGYTF.

V and J are TRBV5-5 and TRBJ2-1; 8 bases line up with TRBD2. Germline V lookup: CDR1 SGHKS, CDR2 YYEKEE (reference sequence). With V trimmed by 4 bases and J by 0 bases, 3 bases remained unmatched. This CDR3 comprises 15 residues. The CDR3 reads CASSRGGSSYNEQFF. The DNA of the CDR3 is TGTGCCAGCAGCCGCGGGGGGAGCTCCTACAATGAGCAGTTCTTC.

This rearrangement joins TRBV4-3 to TRBJ2-7; possibly TRBD1 for D (6 bases). This CDR3 is 15 amino acids long. V was shortened by 2 bases and J by 2 bases, with 13 bases between the two germline ends. The germline V gene has CDR1 LGHNA and CDR2 YSLEER. CDR3: CASSQNTGRTYEQYF. CDR3 nucleotides: TGCGCCAGCAGCCAAAACACAGGGCGGACCTACGAGCAGTACTTC.

V gene TRBV6-6 combines with J gene TRBJ1-1, with D possibly being TRBD1 (5 bases). There are 15 residues in the CDR3. V was cut by 7 bases and J by 0 bases, with 15 bases left in between. Germline CDR1 and CDR2: MNHNY and SVGAGI (reference sequence). The CDR3 spells CASTSSGLMNTEAFF. CDR3 nucleotide sequence: TGTGCCAGCACCTCATCAGGGCTCATGAACACTGAAGCTTTCTTT.

The gene calls are TRBV3-1 (or the pseudogene TRBV3-2) and TRBJ1-6; a weak D match, TRBD1 (6 bases). Trimming took off 1 base at V and 7 bases at J, with 14 bases between the two ends. Per the germline V gene, CDR1 is LGHDT and CDR2 is YNNKEL (reference sequence). This CDR3 is built from 16 residues. The CDR3 DNA sequence: TGTGCCAGCAGCCAAGCGGGGGGGGCACGGAATTCACCCCTCCACTTT. Translating it yields CASSQAGGARNSPLHF.

The chain couples TRBV30 to TRBJ1-5; possibly TRBD1 for D (5 bases). Germline CDR1 and CDR2: GTSNPN and SVGIG (reference sequence). V dropped 5 bases and J dropped 2 bases, with 16 bases sitting between them. The CDR3 is 15 amino acids. Here the CDR3 reads CAWAGRGIGNQPQHF. Written as DNA, the CDR3 is TGTGCCTGGGCCGGAAGGGGCATTGGCAATCAGCCCCAGCATTTT.

The chain links TRBV7-8 to TRBJ1-5; 8 bases align to TRBD1. Germline lookup yields CDR1 SGHVS and CDR2 FQNEAQ. J gave up 5 bases and V 5 bases, and 17 bases lay outside the gene matches. The CDR3 covers 18 residues. The CDR3 is CASSRLNRGGTGHQPQHF. Here the CDR3 DNA reads TGTGCCAGCAGCCGCTTGAACAGAGGCGGGACAGGCCATCAGCCCCAGCATTTT. The full variable domain, in which reference TRBV7-8 and TRBJ1-5 provide the parts outside the CDR3, is GAGVSQSPRYKVAKRGQDVALRCDPISGHVSLFWYQQALGQGPEFLTYFQNEAQLDKSGLPSDRFFAERPEGSVSTLKIQRTQQEDSAVYLCASSRLNRGGTGHQPQHFGDGTRLSIL.